This T cell receptor beta chain is drawn from a study of blood T cell repertoires in COVID-19. Overall study context: COVID-19 samples, acute and convalescent, were from the United States, Italy and Spain.

Trimming removed 7 bases from V and 0 bases from J, with 19 bases in between. This CDR3 spans 18 amino acids. Germline CDR1 and CDR2: MDHEN and SYDVKM. Original data processing: Amplification from reference gene primers served as the basis for estimated nucleated cell counts. TCRdb keeps only in-frame clones here, not all; method: immunoSEQ multiplex PCR. The V and J calls and the clone size are those of that table, but D and trimming were determined from the DNA. The repertoire holds 50,000 to 65,000 clones, with about two thirds as singletons. Enrolment of Seattle patients took place during active infection, and they were followed longitudinally. Many counts were recorded for this clone.

This sequence was found in a woman between 65 and 79 years old with COVID-19, enrolled during active disease. The rearrangement uses TRBV28 and TRBJ1-6, with TRBD1 as a possible D gene (6 bases). The sample was peripheral blood. CDR3: CASTLRQGIFSYNSPLHF. The CDR3 DNA reads as TGTGCCAGCACCCTCCGCCAGGGGATTTTCTCCTATAATTCACCCCTCCACTTT.